The clone carrying this T cell receptor (beta chain) came up a few times. At one end the junction does not follow the germline gene, possibly because of a read error. The data were taken from a study of T and B cells in COVID-19 patients. TRB was amplified from about 240-490 ng of blood genomic DNA. Germline-derived CDR1 and CDR2 are MNHEY and SMNVEV (reference sequence). CDR3 length: 12 residues. BIOMED2 TRB-A/B primer pools were used in multiplex TRB PCR. TCRdb re-derived calls from the multiplex PCR reads in MiXCR, one entry per CDR3 protein. Of roughly 27,000 distinct CDR3 sequences listed, 32% are singletons.

The sequence derives from a human donor who had recovered from COVID-19. The chain links TRBV27 to TRBJ1-2; TRBD1 agrees at 7 bases. The material sequenced was blood. This chain's CDR3 is CASSGSTGPYSF. CDR3 nucleotide sequence: TGTGCCAGCAGTGGCTCGACAGGGCCCTATTCCTTC.